The rows below give T cell receptor beta chains drawn from one sample of a study of blood T cells in healthy people across ages. Each CDR3 protein is one row after TCRdb ran MiXCR on the 5' RACE reads. The sample records 1.5 million to 2 million distinct CDR3 sequences, 30% to 35% being singletons. The specimen sequenced was blood. The receptors derive from a woman aged 25 to 39 in good health. CDR3s include the opening cysteine and the closing phenylalanine or tryptophan. Fields, in order: CDR3 DNA, CDR3 protein, V gene, J gene, clone size, D gene. A D gene is named only where the DNA matches it firmly. Size is stated for part of the rows, as once, few or many counts, or as a class when the clone is expanded.

CDR3 DNA: TGTGCCAGCAGTGACAGGGTTGCCTACAATGAGCAGTTCTTC
CDR3 protein: CASSDRVAYNEQFF
V gene: TRBV2
J gene: TRBJ2-1
clone size: few
D gene: NA

CDR3 DNA: TGCGCCAGCAGCTTTTACGGACAGGGCCGACACAATGAGCAGTTCTTC
CDR3 protein: CASSFYGQGRHNEQFF
V gene: TRBV5-1
J gene: TRBJ2-1
clone size: few
D gene: TRBD1

CDR3 DNA: TGCAGTGCTAGAGATAGCGGGAAGAAGCAGTACTTC
CDR3 protein: CSARDSGKKQYF
V gene: TRBV20-1
J gene: TRBJ2-5
clone size: NA
D gene: TRBD2

CDR3 DNA: TGTGCCAGCAGTCCCAGACGGGAGCGGGGGGAAGCTTTCTTT
CDR3 protein: CASSPRRERGEAFF
V gene: TRBV6-2/TRBV6-3
J gene: TRBJ1-1
clone size: few
D gene: NA

CDR3 DNA: TGCAGCGTTGTGGGGGAGGACGAGCAGTACTTC
CDR3 protein: CSVVGEDEQYF
V gene: TRBV29-1
J gene: TRBJ2-7
clone size: many
D gene: NA

CDR3 DNA: TGTGCCAGCAGCGGACAGGGCGCAGGATCCTACGAGCAGTACTTC
CDR3 protein: CASSGQGAGSYEQYF
V gene: TRBV12-3/TRBV12-4
J gene: TRBJ2-7
clone size: NA
D gene: TRBD1

CDR3 DNA: TGCAGTGCTTCCCAATGGAGTGCGGGGGGCACAGATACGCAGTATTTT
CDR3 protein: CSASQWSAGGTDTQYF
V gene: TRBV20-1
J gene: TRBJ2-3
clone size: NA
D gene: TRBD2

CDR3 DNA: TGCAGTGCTAAAAAACTAGCGGGAGGGCACTATGAGCAGTTCTTC
CDR3 protein: CSAKKLAGGHYEQFF
V gene: TRBV20-1
J gene: TRBJ2-1
clone size: NA
D gene: TRBD2

CDR3 DNA: TGTGCCAGCAGCCAGACTAGCGGCACAGATACGCAGTATTTT
CDR3 protein: CASSQTSGTDTQYF
V gene: TRBV12-3/TRBV12-4
J gene: TRBJ2-3
clone size: many
D gene: TRBD2

CDR3 DNA: TGTGCCAGCAGCTTGGCGCGGAGCTTCAACACAGATACGCAGTATTTT
CDR3 protein: CASSLARSFNTDTQYF
V gene: TRBV5-4
J gene: TRBJ2-3
clone size: NA
D gene: NA

CDR3 DNA: TGTGCCAGCAGCCAAGACCCCGGGGTAGCGGGACGCCACTCCCCCTACGAGCAGTACTTC
CDR3 protein: CASSQDPGVAGRHSPYEQYF
V gene: TRBV6-1
J gene: TRBJ2-7
clone size: NA
D gene: TRBD2

CDR3 DNA: TGTGCCAGCAGCCAAGTGCTCAATGAGCAGTTCTTC
CDR3 protein: CASSQVLNEQFF
V gene: TRBV4-2
J gene: TRBJ2-1
clone size: NA
D gene: NA

CDR3 DNA: TGCGCCAGCAGTGACGGACTAGCGACGAACACCGGGGAGCTGTTTTTT
CDR3 protein: CASSDGLATNTGELFF
V gene: TRBV10-1
J gene: TRBJ2-2
clone size: NA
D gene: TRBD2

CDR3 DNA: TGTGCCAGCAGTGCTTACGGAGTCCGGGATACGCAGTATTTT
CDR3 protein: CASSAYGVRDTQYF
V gene: TRBV2
J gene: TRBJ2-3
clone size: NA
D gene: NA

CDR3 DNA: TGTGCCAGCAGTTTAGGGGAGTTGGAAGAGACCCAGTACTTC
CDR3 protein: CASSLGELEETQYF
V gene: TRBV28
J gene: TRBJ2-5
clone size: few
D gene: NA

CDR3 DNA: TGCAGTGCTAGAGATGGGGGTCGGGCTCACCCTCTCTATGGCTACACCTTC
CDR3 protein: CSARDGGRAHPLYGYTF
V gene: TRBV20-1
J gene: TRBJ1-2
clone size: NA
D gene: NA

CDR3 DNA: TGTGCCAGCAGCCAAGGCGATAGGACTAGCGGGGAGAGCTCCTACAATGAGCAGTTCTTC
CDR3 protein: CASSQGDRTSGESSYNEQFF
V gene: TRBV3-1
J gene: TRBJ2-1
clone size: few
D gene: TRBD2

CDR3 DNA: TGCGCCAGCAGCCAAGAGCGAGCGGGGGTGGTGGAGACCCAGTACTTC
CDR3 protein: CASSQERAGVVETQYF
V gene: TRBV4-1
J gene: TRBJ2-5
clone size: few
D gene: TRBD2

CDR3 DNA: TGTGCCAGCATGACGATAGCGGGATCCAACAATGAGCAGTTCTTC
CDR3 protein: CASMTIAGSNNEQFF
V gene: TRBV27
J gene: TRBJ2-1
clone size: NA
D gene: TRBD2

CDR3 DNA: TGTGCCAGCAGTCCACGGACGGCAACTAATGAAAAACTGTTTTTT
CDR3 protein: CASSPRTATNEKLFF
V gene: TRBV28
J gene: TRBJ1-4
clone size: NA
D gene: NA

CDR3 DNA: TGTGCCACCAGTGACACGCGGTTGCCCTCCTACAATGAGCAGTTCTTC
CDR3 protein: CATSDTRLPSYNEQFF
V gene: TRBV24-1
J gene: TRBJ2-1
clone size: many
D gene: NA

CDR3 DNA: TGCAGCGTTCTCTCTAACGCCCCCACGGCTTTCTTT
CDR3 protein: CSVLSNAPTAFF
V gene: TRBV29-1
J gene: TRBJ1-1
clone size: NA
D gene: NA

CDR3 DNA: TGTGCCAGCAGCAAAAATCCCCTCCGGGACAGGGGAGGGAGAGGCAGCCAGCCCCAGCATTTT
CDR3 protein: CASSKNPLRDRGGRGSQPQHF
V gene: TRBV21-1
J gene: TRBJ1-5
clone size: NA
D gene: NA

CDR3 DNA: TGCAGTGCCCACCGGTGGGGACAGGGGGACTACGAGCAGTACTTC
CDR3 protein: CSAHRWGQGDYEQYF
V gene: TRBV20-1
J gene: TRBJ2-7
clone size: NA
D gene: TRBD1

CDR3 DNA: TGTGCCAGCAGCGTAGGGGCTAGCTCCTACAATGAGCAGTTCTTC
CDR3 protein: CASSVGASSYNEQFF
V gene: TRBV9
J gene: TRBJ2-1
clone size: few
D gene: NA

CDR3 DNA: TGTGCCACCAGGGGTAGCACAGATACGCAGTATTTT
CDR3 protein: CATRGSTDTQYF
V gene: TRBV15
J gene: TRBJ2-3
clone size: many
D gene: NA

CDR3 DNA: TGCGCCAGCAGCTCAGGACTAGGACGGAACAATGAGCAGTTCTTC
CDR3 protein: CASSSGLGRNNEQFF
V gene: TRBV5-1
J gene: TRBJ2-1
clone size: few
D gene: TRBD2

CDR3 DNA: TGTGCCACCAGTGACAAAACAGGGAGCAAAAACATTCAGTACTTC
CDR3 protein: CATSDKTGSKNIQYF
V gene: TRBV24-1
J gene: TRBJ2-4
clone size: NA
D gene: NA

CDR3 DNA: TGTGCCAGCAGCTTCGACCCGAACCAGGGGACTAACTATGGCTACACCTTC
CDR3 protein: CASSFDPNQGTNYGYTF
V gene: TRBV7-3
J gene: TRBJ1-2
clone size: NA
D gene: NA

CDR3 DNA: TGTGCCAGCACTCTTGACGTGGGCGGGAGGGCTCCCCACGACGAGCAGTACTTC
CDR3 protein: CASTLDVGGRAPHDEQYF
V gene: TRBV6-2/TRBV6-3
J gene: TRBJ2-7
clone size: NA
D gene: TRBD2

CDR3 DNA: TGTGCCAGCAGACGACTAGCGGGCTACAATGAGCAGTTCTTC
CDR3 protein: CASRRLAGYNEQFF
V gene: TRBV2
J gene: TRBJ2-1
clone size: once
D gene: TRBD2

CDR3 DNA: TGCAGTGCTGCAACGGGAGGCGACAATCAGCCCCAGCATTTT
CDR3 protein: CSAATGGDNQPQHF
V gene: TRBV20-1
J gene: TRBJ1-5
clone size: few
D gene: NA

CDR3 DNA: TGTGCCAGCAGCCAAGTAACCGGGGCTGACTTCTACAATGAGCAGTTCTTC
CDR3 protein: CASSQVTGADFYNEQFF
V gene: TRBV4-2
J gene: TRBJ2-1
clone size: NA
D gene: NA

CDR3 DNA: TGCGCCAGCAGCCACCTAGGTATCGGCACCGGGGAGCTGTTTTTT
CDR3 protein: CASSHLGIGTGELFF
V gene: TRBV4-1
J gene: TRBJ2-2
clone size: many
D gene: NA

CDR3 DNA: TGTGCCGTCAGTGAAGTAACGGCTGAGTTCACAGATACGCAGTATTTT
CDR3 protein: CAVSEVTAEFTDTQYF
V gene: TRBV10-3
J gene: TRBJ2-3
clone size: NA
D gene: NA

CDR3 DNA: TGTGCCATCAGTGAGGGGGAACCCCCCTACGAGCAGTACTTC
CDR3 protein: CAISEGEPPYEQYF
V gene: TRBV10-3
J gene: TRBJ2-7
clone size: NA
D gene: NA

CDR3 DNA: TGTGCCAGCACACTGGGACGGAGCTATGGCTACACCTTC
CDR3 protein: CASTLGRSYGYTF
V gene: TRBV2
J gene: TRBJ1-2
clone size: NA
D gene: NA

CDR3 DNA: TGTACCAGCAGTGAATCACACGGGCCTCCCTACGAGCAGTACTTC
CDR3 protein: CTSSESHGPPYEQYF
V gene: TRBV6-4
J gene: TRBJ2-7
clone size: NA
D gene: NA